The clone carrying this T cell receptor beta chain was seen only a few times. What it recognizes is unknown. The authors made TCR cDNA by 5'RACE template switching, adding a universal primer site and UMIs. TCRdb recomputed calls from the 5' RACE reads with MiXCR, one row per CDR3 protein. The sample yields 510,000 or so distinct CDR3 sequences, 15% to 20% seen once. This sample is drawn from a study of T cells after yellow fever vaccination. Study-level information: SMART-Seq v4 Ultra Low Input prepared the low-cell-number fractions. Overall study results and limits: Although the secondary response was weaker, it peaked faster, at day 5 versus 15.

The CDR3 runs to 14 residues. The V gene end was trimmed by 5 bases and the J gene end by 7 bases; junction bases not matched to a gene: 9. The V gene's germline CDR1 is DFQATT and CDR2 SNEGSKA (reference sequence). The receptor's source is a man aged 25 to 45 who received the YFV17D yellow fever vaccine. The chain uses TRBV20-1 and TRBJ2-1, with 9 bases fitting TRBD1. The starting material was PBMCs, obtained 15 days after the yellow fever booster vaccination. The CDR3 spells CSADRDREVNEQFF. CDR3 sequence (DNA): TGCAGTGCTGACCGGGACAGGGAGGTTAATGAGCAGTTCTTC.